This T cell receptor (beta chain) was identified during a study of T-cell reconstitution after alpha-beta-depleted transplantation in children. The ends lost 0 bases at V and 9 bases at J; junction bases unmatched: 6. CDR1 LGHDT and CDR2 YNNKEL come from the germline V gene (reference sequence). The CDR3 covers 14 residues. Researchers prepared the TCRbeta library using unique molecular identifiers, the study reports. TCRdb reprocessed the PCR reads via MiXCR and lists one record per CDR3 protein. The sample lists about 360,000 distinct CDR3 sequences, roughly 15% occurring once. The gene calls are TRBV3-1 and TRBJ2-5; 8 bases fit TRBD2. This clonotype was sampled from a human donor who donated a stem cell graft to a child with Fanconi anemia. This material consisted of PBMCs, taken from the stem cell graft. The CDR3 spells CASSQDRVGRAQYF. CDR3 nucleotide sequence: TGTGCCAGCAGCCAAGATCGAGTCGGGAGGGCCCAGTACTTC.